This T cell receptor beta chain was captured in a study of human T cells and chemical hapten exposure. Time point reported: pre-sensitization, week 0. Treatment described: therapeutic diphenylcyclopropenone sensitization with weekly scalp DPC. Findings and caveats of the study: PT1 expanded TCR numbers rose with patch test score.

This clonotype was counted at least ten times. The antigen is unknown. MiXCR, applied by TCRdb to the RACE reads, yields one record per CDR3 protein. The sample records 50,000 to 65,000 distinct CDR3 sequences, 6.5% to 8.5% being singletons. The germline CDR1 and CDR2 sequences are SGHRS and YFSETQ. V lost 5 bases, J lost 2 bases, and 4 bases stayed unmatched. The CDR3 length is 15 residues. The chain uses TRBV5-1 and TRBJ2-5; 12 nucleotides line up with TRBD2. The TCR originated in a woman aged 30 to 39 with alopecia areata. Some clones in this sample may be carry-over from other donors' samples. The sequenced sample was whole blood, obtained in connection with sensitization to the hapten diphenylcyclopropenone (DPC). This chain's CDR3 is CASRPLAGGQETQYF. The CDR3 DNA reads TGCGCCAGCAGGCCACTAGCGGGGGGTCAAGAGACCCAGTACTTC.